This T cell receptor (beta chain) was identified during a study of blood T cell repertoires in COVID-19 (dated by TCRdb to about 2020). In the study overall: The collaborator samples originated in the United States, Italy and Spain and spanned the acute and convalescent phases of COVID-19. Samples were obtained from the ongoing ImmuneRACE study (first 160 participants) and from some 1,300 subjects provided by 6 global collaborators. Where HLA class I and class II types were available, the types were taken from metadata supplied by the sample provider, not from assay-based typing. The repertoires were released in a freely available public database meant as a resource for research on the immune response to SARS-CoV-2. Nearly every sample came with metadata listing a de-identified subject ID, COVID-19 status, age in years and sex. Deeply sampled blood TCRbeta repertoires from subjects exposed to, actively infected with, or recovered from COVID-19 were included in the dataset. The material from the prospective study consisted of cDNA or gDNA derived from T cells, B-cell-depleted T cells, or PBMCs.

This clone is a singleton in its sample. Its antigen is unknown. No much larger clone exists at a distance of one base, and base qualities are not known. The immunoSEQ Assay, a bias-controlled multiplex PCR, was used to amplify TCRbeta CDR3 regions from genomic DNA. The paper's processing steps were these. Nucleated cell counts per sample were estimated from amplification of reference gene primers within the assay. To quantify the absolute abundance of each unique TCRbeta CDR3 rearrangement, sequence reads were collapsed and filtered. For each sample, productive Simpson clonality was calculated by taking the square root of Simpson's diversity index across productive rearrangements. TCRdb's version of the immuneACCESS table is confined to in-frame rearrangements and falls short of the full clone set. An unresolved V gene accounts for under half of the shortfall where checked; the remainder is of unknown origin. V, J and clone size are taken as reported in that table, and D and trimming were inferred from the DNA itself. The sample table records over 200,000 clones; 70% to 90% of these occur just once. More than 10% of the sample lies in the top ten.

A second Seattle source provided samples from volunteer blood donors who had recovered from COVID-19. Whole blood was collected in K2EDTA tubes by collaborating institutions according to the institutions' own protocols. For TCRbeta analysis, collaborators shipped samples as frozen whole blood, isolated PBMCs, or DNA extracted from either of those sample types. From the germline V gene (reference sequence), CDR1 is LNHDA and CDR2 is SQIVND. From the cysteine through the phenylalanine, the CDR3 covers 12 amino acids. The kept DNA is CDR3 alone, 36 bases in frame from the first base. Relative to germline, V is missing 9 bases and J is missing 3 bases, with 4 bases of the junction outside any gene match. General study outcomes and caveats: The amount of clinical and demographic metadata varied by source and participant and was provided uncurated.

Specimen: peripheral blood. The rearrangement joined TRBV19 to TRBJ1-2, and TRBD1 matches 7 of the central bases. The TCR was taken from a woman aged 18-29 years who had recovered from COVID-19. The DNA reads as follows: TGTGCCAGCCGGGACAGTTACTATGGCTACACCTTC. The resulting protein is CASRDSYYGYTF.